Listed here are 22 T cell receptor beta chains from one sample, sequenced in a study of cytomegalovirus exposure and HLA in healthy donors. Both 60 Vbeta primers and 13 Jbeta primers went into the PCR. TCRdb keeps only in-frame clones here, not all; method: immunoSEQ multiplex PCR. The table records about 120,000 clones, 63% of them present only once. Sample: PBMCs. Source of these receptors: a man aged 40-49 years in good health and CMV-seropositive.

This clone has a single count. The genes are TRBV5-1 and TRBJ2-7; 12 bases map to TRBD1. V lost 4 bases to trimming and J lost 2 bases; unmatched junction nucleotides: 10. Germline V gene data show CDR1 as SGHRS and CDR2 as YFSETQ. The CDR3 covers 17 residues. The CDR3 coding sequence is TGCGCCAGCAGCCAAAACATCGGGACAGGGGGCACCTACGAGCAGTACTTC. Its protein product is CASSQNIGTGGTYEQYF.

This clone was seen a handful of times. This chain connects TRBV5-4 to TRBJ1-2, with TRBD1 matching over 7 bases. The CDR3 totals 17 residues. Germline CDR1 reads SGHNT; CDR2 reads YYREEE (reference sequence). The V and J ends lost 2 bases and 0 bases, in that order; junction bases with no gene match: 10. CDR3 sequence reads: CASSFPGQRPSNYGYTF. CDR3 nucleotide sequence: TGTGCCAGCAGCTTCCCGGGACAGAGACCCTCTAACTATGGCTACACCTTC.

The chain couples TRBV7-2 to TRBJ2-5; D is undetermined. The ends were cut back, 4 bases at V and 5 bases at J, with 5 bases in the middle. CDR3 length equals 11 residues. Germline V CDR1 and CDR2: SGHTA, FQGNSA. The CDR3 here is CASSSTETQYF. The CDR3 DNA reads as TGTGCCAGCAGCTCGACTGAGACCCAGTACTTC.

This clone came up a few times. This chain uses TRBV29-1 with TRBJ1-2, with 10 bases aligning to TRBD1. The V and J ends lost 4 bases and 3 bases, in that order; junction bases with no gene match: 5. The CDR3 is made up of 14 amino acids. Germline CDR1 SQVTM, CDR2 ANQGSEA. The CDR3 DNA reads as TGCAGCGTTGGGACAGGGGGAGTTGACTATGGCTACACCTTC. This sequence encodes CSVGTGGVDYGYTF.

The chain carries TRBV6-1 and TRBJ2-2; 14 nucleotides align to TRBD2. V shed 9 bases and J 4 bases; nucleotides not matched to a gene: 4. This CDR3 region has 15 residues. The germline V gene encodes CDR1 MNHNS and CDR2 SASEGT. The CDR3 region has the DNA TGTGCCAGGACTAGCGGGGGGGCGGTCACCGGGGAGCTGTTTTTT. Translating gives CARTSGGAVTGELFF.

The rearrangement joins TRBV9 to TRBJ1-1, with 11 bases lining up with TRBD1. The V segment lost 0 bases and the J segment 8 bases; nucleotides outside the gene matches: 12. Germline V gene lookup returns CDR1 SGDLS and CDR2 YYNGEE. The CDR3 totals 17 residues. CDR3 DNA sequence: TGTGCCAGCAGCGTAGCGCCCACCGGGACAGGGGGGTTCGAAGCTTTCTTT. It codes for CASSVAPTGTGGFEAFF.

The chain links TRBV4-3 to TRBJ2-3; 8 bases are a match to TRBD2. This CDR3 comprises 18 residues. In germline, CDR1 is LGHNA, CDR2 YSLEER. With 0 bases clipped from V and 2 bases from J, the junction kept 10 bases outside the gene matches. The CDR3 here is CASSQEISGNFYTDTQYF. CDR3 nucleotide sequence: TGCGCCAGCAGCCAAGAGATTAGCGGGAATTTCTACACAGATACGCAGTATTTT.

J is TRBJ1-6 and V is TRBV9; 9 bases line up with TRBD1. CDR3 length equals 16 residues. V shed 3 bases, J shed 6 bases, and the junction held 7 bases outside the gene matches. Germline CDR1 SGDLS, CDR2 YYNGEE. The CDR3 region is CASSAQGAWGNSPLHF. The DNA for the CDR3 is TGTGCCAGCAGCGCACAGGGGGCCTGGGGTAATTCACCCCTCCACTTT.

This chain connects TRBV28 to TRBJ2-7; 11 bases agree with TRBD1. The CDR3 totals 15 residues. Germline V gene data show CDR1 as MDHEN and CDR2 as SYDVKM. V gave up 5 bases and J gave up 2 bases; unmatched junction bases: 5. The CDR3, as DNA: TGTGCCAGCAGTACTACGGGACAGGGGGCCTACGAGCAGTACTTC. Translating gives CASSTTGQGAYEQYF.

The rearrangement joins TRBV14 to TRBJ2-3, with D tentatively TRBD1 (5 bases). Germline CDR1 is SGHDN and CDR2 is FVKESK. Trimming left V 1 base short and J 9 bases short, with 8 bases between. This CDR3 region has 12 residues. The CDR3 DNA reads TGTGCCAGCAGCCAAGGGGGCAACACGCAGTATTTT. Its protein product is CASSQGGNTQYF.

This clone was seen more than once but under ten times. The chain has TRBV7-9 and TRBJ1-5; D possibly corresponds to TRBD1 (5 bases). The CDR3 is 15 amino acids. The V and J ends lost 2 bases and 4 bases respectively, with 12 bases between them. CDR1 is SEHNR and CDR2 is FQNEAQ in the germline V gene (reference sequence). Here the CDR3 reads CASSLQGWDNQPQHF. The CDR3 DNA reads as TGTGCCAGCAGCTTACAGGGTTGGGATAATCAGCCCCAGCATTTT.

This clone was observed a few times. The rearrangement links TRBV7-9 to TRBJ1-4; D is perhaps TRBD1 (6 bases). V was pared by 2 bases and J by 6 bases, with 10 bases between. The CDR3 is 14 amino acids. CDR1 and CDR2 from the germline V gene are SEHNR and FQNEAQ (reference sequence). CDR3 loop: CASSLRGGDEKLFF. CDR3 DNA: TGTGCCAGCAGCTTAAGGGGGGGGGATGAAAAACTGTTTTTT.

The chain joins TRBV5-1 to TRBJ2-5, with D perhaps TRBD2 (7 bases). Per the germline V gene, CDR1 is SGHRS and CDR2 is YFSETQ. This CDR3 region has 14 residues. Trimming removed 0 bases from V and 4 bases from J, with 10 bases in between. CDR3: CASSLEGGRETQYF. The CDR3 DNA is TGCGCCAGCAGCTTGGAGGGGGGGCGAGAGACCCAGTACTTC. The variable domain in full, with the rest retrieved from reference TRBV5-1 and TRBJ2-5, is KAGVTQTPRYLIKTRGQQVTLSCSPISGHRSVSWYQQTPGQGLQFLFEYFSETQRNKGNFPGRFSGRQFSNSRSEMNVSTLELGDSALYLCASSLEGGRETQYFGPGTRLLVL.

The chain employs TRBV5-8 and TRBJ2-7; the match to TRBD1 covers 7 bases. The CDR3 sequence is 13 residues long. Germline CDR1 and CDR2: SGHTS and YDEGEE. Losses at the gene ends were 5 bases for V and 7 bases for J; bases not matched to a gene: 9. The CDR3 protein is CASRLPPTGEQYF. CDR3 sequence (DNA): TGTGCCAGCAGGCTGCCACCGACAGGGGAGCAGTACTTC.

This clone has only a few counts. The V and J genes are TRBV29-1 and TRBJ2-3; D remains unclear. The V gene lost 7 bases and the J gene lost 4 bases, with 9 bases spanning the gap. Germline loops: CDR1 SQVTM, CDR2 ANQGSEA. The CDR3 loop spans 11 amino acids. In DNA, the CDR3 is TGCAGCGAGCGAAGCGCAGATACGCAGTATTTT. Its protein product is CSERSADTQYF.

The CDR3 coding sequence is TGTGCCAGTAGACGGGAAAACGGGGGAATGAACACTGAAGCTTTCTTT. It translates to CASRRENGGMNTEAFF. The chain carries TRBV19 and TRBJ1-1; maybe TRBD1 (5 bases). The CDR3 consists of 16 residues. Germline CDR1 is LNHDA and CDR2 is SQIVND (reference sequence). The V and J ends lost 6 bases and 0 bases respectively, with 17 bases between them.

The V gene is TRBV5-1, the J gene TRBJ1-2; 10 bases are a match to TRBD1. The J segment lost 4 bases and the V segment lost 7 bases, leaving 7 bases of the junction unmatched. The CDR3 is made up of 14 amino acids. CDR1 and CDR2 (germline): SGHRS, YFSETQ. The DNA for the CDR3 is TGCGCCAGCGGACCCGGGACAGGGGTCTATGGCTACACCTTC. Translation gives CASGPGTGVYGYTF.

This clone was seen a few times. The rearrangement joins TRBV6-1 to TRBJ1-1; D ambiguous. The germline V and J ends were trimmed by 3 bases and 3 bases, with 17 bases remaining between them. The CDR3 runs 16 residues. The germline CDR1 and CDR2 sequences are MNHNS and SASEGT. The CDR3 coding sequence is TGTGCCAGCAGTGAGAACAGCCATGCCCCACACACTGAAGCTTTCTTT. Its protein product is CASSENSHAPHTEAFF.

V usage is TRBV10-3 and J usage is TRBJ1-1; TRBD1 matches 8 bases. Germline V gives CDR1 ENHRY, CDR2 SYGVKD. The CDR3 contains 14 residues. Trimming took 2 bases from V and 5 from J; bases not matched to a gene: 4. CDR3 region: CAISEGQGRTEAFF. CDR3 nucleotides: TGTGCCATCAGTGAGGGACAGGGAAGGACTGAAGCTTTCTTT.

The rearrangement joins TRBV28 to TRBJ1-2; 10 bases fit TRBD1. J gave up 7 bases and V 2 bases, and 4 bases lay outside the gene matches. This CDR3 is 14 amino acids long. Germline CDR1 reads MDHEN; CDR2 reads SYDVKM. DNA for the CDR3: TGTGCCAGCAGTTTAATGACAGGGGGCTTTGGCTACACCTTC. It translates to CASSLMTGGFGYTF.

The chain uses TRBV29-1 and TRBJ2-1; the D gene is possibly TRBD2 (6 bases). V shed 3 bases and J shed 8 bases, with 11 bases lying between them. This CDR3 comprises 12 residues. Germline V gene data show CDR1 as SQVTM and CDR2 as ANQGSEA. The CDR3 bases are TGCAGCGTTGATCGGGGGTTCGATGAGCAGTTCTTC. It translates to CSVDRGFDEQFF.

The gene calls are TRBV5-1 and TRBJ2-1; tentatively, D is TRBD1 (5 bases). This CDR3 has 13 amino acids. The germline V gene encodes CDR1 SGHRS and CDR2 YFSETQ. Trimming took off 4 bases at V and 4 bases at J, with 9 bases between the two ends. The CDR3 sequence is CASSVDNYNEQFF. The CDR3 DNA sequence: TGCGCCAGCAGCGTGGACAATTACAATGAGCAGTTCTTC. Based on the CDR3 plus reference TRBV5-1 and TRBJ2-1, the full variable domain is KAGVTQTPRYLIKTRGQQVTLSCSPISGHRSVSWYQQTPGQGLQFLFEYFSETQRNKGNFPGRFSGRQFSNSRSEMNVSTLELGDSALYLCASSVDNYNEQFFGPGTRLTVL.